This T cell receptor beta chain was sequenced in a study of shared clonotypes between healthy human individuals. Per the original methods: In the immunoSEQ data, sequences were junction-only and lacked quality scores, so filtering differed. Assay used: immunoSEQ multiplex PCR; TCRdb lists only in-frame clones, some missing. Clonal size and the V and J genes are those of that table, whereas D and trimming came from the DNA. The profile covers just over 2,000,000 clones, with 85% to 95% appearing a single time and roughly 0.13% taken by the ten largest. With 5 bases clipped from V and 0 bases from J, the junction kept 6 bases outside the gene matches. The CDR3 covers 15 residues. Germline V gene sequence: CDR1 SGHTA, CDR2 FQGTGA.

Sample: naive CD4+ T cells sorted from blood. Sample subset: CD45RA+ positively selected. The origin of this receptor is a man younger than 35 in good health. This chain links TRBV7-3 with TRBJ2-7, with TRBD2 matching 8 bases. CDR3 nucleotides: TGTGCCAGCAGCCCAGACGGGACTAGCTCCTACGAGCAGTACTTC. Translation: CASSPDGTSSYEQYF.